The clone carrying this T cell receptor (beta chain) has only a few counts. Trimming took off 0 bases at V and 11 bases at J, with 7 bases between the two ends. CDR3 size: 11 residues. Germline-derived CDR1 and CDR2 are DFQATT and SNEGSKA (reference sequence). The authors prepared the TCRbeta library with unique molecular identifiers. In TCRdb, the PCR reads were re-called with MiXCR into one record per CDR3 protein. The sample comprises 360,000 or so distinct CDR3 sequences, roughly 21% of which are singletons, and 3.5% to 4% rests with the top ten. The data belong to a study of T-cell reconstitution after alpha-beta-depleted transplantation in children.

The sequencing used PBMCs from the stem cell graft donor, collected from the stem cell graft. This receptor was taken from a human donor who donated a stem cell graft to a child with acute myeloid leukemia. This chain links TRBV20-1 with TRBJ1-4; D call uncertain. The CDR3, as DNA: TGCAGTGCTAGAGATGGGCGGAAACTGTTTTTT. Protein sequence: CSARDGRKLFF.